These 30 T cell receptor beta chains originate from one sample sequenced in a study of cytomegalovirus exposure and HLA in healthy donors. In the PCR, 60 Vbeta and 13 Jbeta primers were used. Some clones are missing from TCRdb's copy, which holds only in-frame ones; the method was immunoSEQ multiplex PCR. The data contain about 230,000 clones, 85% of them singletons. Input material: PBMCs. The receptors come from a human donor in good health.

The CDR3 region is CASSLEGGVLNYGYTF. In DNA form, the CDR3 reads TGTGCCAGCAGCTTAGAGGGAGGGGTATTGAACTATGGCTACACCTTC. The rearrangement uses TRBV7-9 and TRBJ1-2; weak D call: TRBD1 (5 bases). Germline CDR1 SEHNR, CDR2 FQNEAQ (reference sequence). The CDR3 spans 16 residues. Deletions cut 1 base from V and 2 bases from J, with 14 bases between.

The chain is built from TRBV6-5 and TRBJ2-3; TRBD1 aligns across 8 bases. The J segment lost 1 base and the V segment lost 6 bases, leaving 3 bases of the junction unmatched. The CDR3 length is 14 residues. Germline CDR1 and CDR2: MNHEY and SVGAGI. CDR3 nucleotides: TGTGCCAGCAGGATGGGACAGGGCACAGATACGCAGTATTTT. Translating gives CASRMGQGTDTQYF.

The chain links TRBV19 to TRBJ2-1; TRBD2 might be the D (5 bases). V lost 7 bases, J lost 3 bases, and 13 bases lay in between. This CDR3 contains 14 residues. Germline V gene lookup returns CDR1 LNHDA and CDR2 SQIVND (reference sequence). The CDR3 spells CASTEGPGYNEQFF. The CDR3 DNA reads TGTGCCAGTACTGAGGGCCCCGGCTACAATGAGCAGTTCTTC.

Comment on this clone: The junction shows a germline mismatch at one end, possibly a read error. The chain has TRBV7-9 and TRBJ2-5; D perhaps matches TRBD1 (6 bases). CDR3 length: 15 amino acids. Germline CDR1 reads SEHNR; CDR2 reads FQNEAQ (reference sequence). This CDR3 is CSSRPSDSHQETQYF. As DNA, the CDR3 is TGTTCCAGCAGGCCCTCGGACAGTCACCAAGAGACCCAGTACTTC.

The rearrangement uses TRBV4-1 and TRBJ2-1; D is perhaps TRBD2 (5 bases). With 4 bases removed from V and 6 bases from J, the gap between germline ends came to 10 bases. This CDR3 has 13 residues. Germline values: CDR1 MGHRA, CDR2 YSYEKL. CDR3 coding DNA: TGCGCCAGCAGCCGAGAGCGGAGCAATGAGCAGTTCTTC. Protein product: CASSRERSNEQFF.

This clone appeared a few times. The J gene is TRBJ1-3, the V gene TRBV7-6; 9 nucleotides line up with TRBD1. V was clipped by 4 bases and J by 2 bases; unmatched bases: 3. This CDR3 is built from 15 residues. Germline V CDR1 and CDR2: SGHVS, FNYEAQ. As DNA, the CDR3 is TGTGCCAGCAGCTCCGGGACAGGGCCTGGAAACACCATATATTTT. This encodes CASSSGTGPGNTIYF.

A word on this clone: A junction end diverges from the germline sequence, so it may reflect a read error. Other DNA sequences in the sample encode the same CDR3. The chain carries TRBV9 and TRBJ2-2, with D possibly being TRBD1 (7 bases). The germline V gene has CDR1 SGDLS and CDR2 YYNGEE. This CDR3 has 15 amino acids. CDR3 in DNA: TGCGCCAGCAGCACAGGGGACTTTTCTTCCGGGGAGCTGTTTTTT. Its protein product is CASSTGDFSSGELFF.

The chain employs TRBV6-1 and TRBJ2-7, with 11 bases fitting TRBD2. CDR1 and CDR2 (germline): MNHNS, SASEGT. This CDR3 is built from 14 residues. With V trimmed by 5 bases and J by 6 bases, 6 bases remained unmatched. In DNA form, the CDR3 reads TGTGCCAGCAGTTTTACTAGCGGGAGCGTCGAGCAGTACTTC. Encoded protein: CASSFTSGSVEQYF.

This chain links TRBV5-8 with TRBJ1-4; D remains unclear. Between the trimmed V and J ends, which lost 3 bases and 0 bases, there was a span of 12 bases. The CDR3 runs to 16 residues. Germline CDR1 reads SGHTS; CDR2 reads YDEGEE. The CDR3 loop reads CASSSGRGATNEKLFF. The CDR3 DNA sequence: TGTGCCAGCAGCTCAGGCCGGGGTGCAACTAATGAAAAACTGTTTTTT.

The J gene is TRBJ2-5, the V gene TRBV28; 14 bases align to TRBD2. With 5 bases clipped from V and 5 bases from J, the junction kept 7 bases outside the gene matches. The CDR3 length is 16 residues. Germline V lookup: CDR1 MDHEN, CDR2 SYDVKM. The CDR3 nucleotides read TGTGCCAGCAGTCGACTAGCGGGAGGGTCTTTGGAGACCCAGTACTTC. Its translation is CASSRLAGGSLETQYF.

This sequence joins TRBV10-3 and TRBJ1-5; the match to TRBD1 covers 7 bases. V dropped 5 bases and J dropped 8; count of bases not matched to a gene: 6. CDR1 and CDR2 from the germline V gene are ENHRY and SYGVKD. This CDR3 comprises 13 residues. CDR3 amino acids: CAISFRQGEPQHF. DNA for the CDR3: TGTGCCATCAGTTTCCGGCAGGGGGAGCCCCAGCATTTT.

The chain employs TRBV7-2 and TRBJ2-7; TRBD2 matches at 10 bases. The V segment lost 6 bases and the J segment 2 bases; nucleotides outside the gene matches: 7. In germline, CDR1 is SGHTA, CDR2 FQGNSA. The CDR3 is made up of 15 amino acids. CDR3 sequence (DNA): TGTGCCAGCAGGGAAGGACTAGCGGAACCCTACGAGCAGTACTTC. Translating gives CASREGLAEPYEQYF.

The V and J genes are TRBV28 and TRBJ2-7; a weak D match, TRBD1 (6 bases). The CDR3 covers 13 residues. Germline values: CDR1 MDHEN, CDR2 SYDVKM. Trimming pared 5 bases from V and 2 bases from J, leaving 10 bases between. In DNA form, the CDR3 reads TGTGCCAGCAGTACCAGGGGTACCTACGAGCAGTACTTC. It is translated as CASSTRGTYEQYF.

This sequence joins TRBV29-1 and TRBJ2-1; D gene ambiguous. V was clipped by 8 bases and J by 8 bases, with 16 bases between them. CDR1 SQVTM and CDR2 ANQGSEA come from the germline V gene. This CDR3 region has 12 residues. This CDR3 reads CSSTYGLYEQFF. The CDR3, as DNA: TGCAGCTCGACCTATGGGCTTTATGAGCAGTTCTTC.

The V gene is TRBV6-1, the J gene TRBJ1-1; D is unresolved. Looked up from germline, CDR1 is MNHNS and CDR2 is SASEGT. V dropped 6 bases and J dropped 1 base, with 12 bases sitting between them. The CDR3 runs to 14 residues. CDR3 coding DNA: TGTGCCAGCAGGACCCCCCGGGGGAACACTGAAGCTTTCTTT. The encoded protein is CASRTPRGNTEAFF.

The CDR3 sequence: CASSLTGNQPQHF. The CDR3 DNA is TGTGCCAGCAGTTTGACAGGGAATCAGCCCCAGCATTTT. This chain joins TRBV6-5 and TRBJ1-5; TRBD1 matches 7 bases. The V gene's germline CDR1 is MNHEY and CDR2 SVGAGI. This CDR3 region has 13 residues. Trimming cost V 4 bases and J 4 bases; bases outside gene matches: 1.

In DNA form, the CDR3 reads TGCAGCGGGGCCTGGGGACAGGACAACACTGAAGCTTTCTTT. Translation: CSGAWGQDNTEAFF. The genes are TRBV29-1 and TRBJ1-1; 8 positions agree with TRBD1. This CDR3 comprises 14 residues. Losses at the gene ends were 7 bases for V and 2 bases for J; bases not matched to a gene: 9. The germline gives CDR1 SQVTM, CDR2 ANQGSEA.

The V call is TRBV4-2, the J call TRBJ2-4; 7 nucleotides agree with TRBD2. CDR3 length: 14 amino acids. V trimming: 1 base; J trimming: 8 bases; junction bases outside the gene matches: 5. Looked up from germline, CDR1 is LGHNA and CDR2 is YNFKEQ. This CDR3 reads CASSQVGGGDIQYF. The CDR3, as DNA: TGTGCCAGCAGCCAAGTGGGTGGGGGGGACATTCAGTACTTC.

The chain joins TRBV6-5 to TRBJ2-7, with D uncertain. Trimming removed 2 bases from V and 2 bases from J, with 10 bases in between. The CDR3 covers 14 residues. Germline CDR1 reads MNHEY; CDR2 reads SVGAGI. DNA for the CDR3: TGTGCCAGCAGTTACACAGAGCAAGCCTACGAGCAGTACTTC. Amino acid sequence: CASSYTEQAYEQYF.

The rearrangement joins TRBV9 to TRBJ2-3; 8 bases agree with TRBD1. CDR1 SGDLS and CDR2 YYNGEE come from the germline V gene. The CDR3 is 16 residues long. V gave up 0 bases and J gave up 4 bases; unmatched junction bases: 7. CDR3: CASSVATGGPADTQYF. CDR3 DNA sequence: TGTGCCAGCAGCGTAGCTACAGGGGGGCCCGCAGATACGCAGTATTTT. Using reference TRBV9 and TRBJ2-3 for the parts outside the CDR3, the full variable domain is DSGVTQTPKHLITATGQRVTLRCSPRSGDLSVYWYQQSLDQGLQFLIQYYNGEERAKGNILERFSAQQFPDLHSELNLSSLELGDSALYFCASSVATGGPADTQYFGPGTRLTVL.

The CDR3 loop reads CASGNNAGVYSNQPQHF. The CDR3, as DNA: TGTGCCAGCGGGAACAATGCAGGGGTTTATAGCAATCAGCCCCAGCATTTT. The chain combines TRBV2 with TRBJ1-5; D is possibly TRBD1 (6 bases). V was shortened by 8 bases and J by 0 bases, with 20 bases between the two germline ends. Germline assignment: CDR1 SNHLY and CDR2 FYNNEI. The length of the CDR3 is 17 residues.

V gene TRBV6-1 combines with J gene TRBJ2-5; 12 nucleotides align to TRBD2. The J segment lost 9 bases and the V segment lost 5 bases, leaving 10 bases of the junction unmatched. CDR3 size: 15 residues. Germline V CDR1 and CDR2: MNHNS, SASEGT. Here the CDR3 DNA reads TGTGCCAGCAGTCTGACTAGCGGGGGAACGCGGGCCCAGTACTTC. This translates into CASSLTSGGTRAQYF.

The chain combines TRBV27 with TRBJ2-7, with 7 bases identical to TRBD2. The CDR3 length is 15 residues. Trimming at V came to 6 bases and at J to 1 base, leaving 9 bases not matched to a gene. Germline V gene data show CDR1 as MNHEY and CDR2 as SMNVEV (reference sequence). CDR3 sequence: CASSPGRVGSYEQYF. The CDR3 coding sequence is TGTGCCAGCAGCCCGGGGAGGGTCGGTTCCTACGAGCAGTACTTC.

CDR3 sequence (DNA): TGTGCCAGCAGCCACCGCTCGGGACTAGCGGGGCGATCCTACGAGCAGTACTTC. It translates to CASSHRSGLAGRSYEQYF. The chain employs TRBV13 and TRBJ2-7, with TRBD2 matching over 13 bases. The ends lost 5 bases at V and 1 base at J; junction bases unmatched: 11. This CDR3 is built from 18 residues. Per the germline V gene, CDR1 is PRHDT and CDR2 is FYEKMQ (reference sequence).

The gene calls are TRBV7-8 and TRBJ1-2; possible D gene TRBD1, 5 bases. The CDR3 spans 13 residues. Trimming removed 0 bases from V and 7 bases from J, with 9 bases in between. Per the germline V gene, CDR1 is SGHVS and CDR2 is FQNEAQ. CDR3 sequence reads: CASSLARAGGYTF. CDR3 DNA sequence: TGTGCCAGCAGCTTAGCCAGGGCCGGTGGCTACACCTTC. Filled out from reference TRBV7-8 and TRBJ1-2, the complete variable domain reads GAGVSQSPRYKVAKRGQDVALRCDPISGHVSLFWYQQALGQGPEFLTYFQNEAQLDKSGLPSDRFFAERPEGSVSTLKIQRTQQEDSAVYLCASSLARAGGYTFGSGTRLTVV.

This chain joins TRBV15 and TRBJ2-5; no reliable D call. Trimming left V 5 bases short and J 3 bases short, with 10 bases between. The CDR3 is made up of 13 amino acids. Germline lookup yields CDR1 LNHNV and CDR2 YYDKDF (reference sequence). The CDR3 DNA sequence: TGTGCCACCAGCCCGAGAAATAAAGAGACCCAGTACTTC. This encodes CATSPRNKETQYF. The full variable domain, with the rest looked up from reference TRBV15 and TRBJ2-5, is DAMVIQNPRYQVTQFGKPVTLSCSQTLNHNVMYWYQQKSSQAPKLLFHYYDKDFNNEADTPDNFQSRRPNTSFCFLDIRSPGLGDTAMYLCATSPRNKETQYFGPGTRLLVL.

The V gene is TRBV28, the J gene TRBJ1-5; unclear D gene. In germline, CDR1 is MDHEN, CDR2 SYDVKM. The CDR3 runs 13 residues. Trimming removed 5 bases at V and 8 bases at J, with 13 bases between. The CDR3 loop is CASSAPVGEPQHF. DNA for the CDR3: TGTGCCAGCAGTGCGCCGGTCGGGGAGCCCCAGCATTTT. The entire variable domain, with the rest obtained from reference TRBV28 and TRBJ1-5, is as follows: DVKVTQSSRYLVKRTGEKVFLECVQDMDHENMFWYRQDPGLGLRLIYFSYDVKMKEKGDIPEGYSVSREKKERFSLILESASTNQTSMYLCASSAPVGEPQHFGDGTRLSIL.

This chain joins TRBV30 and TRBJ2-5; D ambiguous. Germline CDR1 GTSNPN, CDR2 SVGIG (reference sequence). With 4 bases removed from V and 1 base from J, the gap between germline ends came to 10 bases. The CDR3 runs to 13 residues. This CDR3 is CAWTRQSQETQYF. The DNA for the CDR3 is TGTGCCTGGACCAGACAAAGCCAAGAGACCCAGTACTTC.

The V and J genes are TRBV18 and TRBJ1-2; no definite D call. Trimming took 6 bases from V and 4 from J, leaving 9 bases between them. This CDR3 region has 12 residues. From germline, CDR1 is KGHSH and CDR2 LQKENI. CDR3 sequence: CASSPDTYGYTF. In nucleotides, the CDR3 is TGTGCCAGCTCGCCCGACACCTATGGCTACACCTTC.

The chain combines TRBV6-5 with TRBJ2-3; 8 bases map to TRBD1. This CDR3 comprises 15 residues. Germline V gene data show CDR1 as MNHEY and CDR2 as SVGAGI. V gave up 10 bases and J gave up 1 base; unmatched junction bases: 10. This chain's CDR3 is CATMGTGSRTDTQYF. The CDR3, as DNA: TGTGCCACCATGGGGACAGGTTCCCGCACAGATACGCAGTATTTT.